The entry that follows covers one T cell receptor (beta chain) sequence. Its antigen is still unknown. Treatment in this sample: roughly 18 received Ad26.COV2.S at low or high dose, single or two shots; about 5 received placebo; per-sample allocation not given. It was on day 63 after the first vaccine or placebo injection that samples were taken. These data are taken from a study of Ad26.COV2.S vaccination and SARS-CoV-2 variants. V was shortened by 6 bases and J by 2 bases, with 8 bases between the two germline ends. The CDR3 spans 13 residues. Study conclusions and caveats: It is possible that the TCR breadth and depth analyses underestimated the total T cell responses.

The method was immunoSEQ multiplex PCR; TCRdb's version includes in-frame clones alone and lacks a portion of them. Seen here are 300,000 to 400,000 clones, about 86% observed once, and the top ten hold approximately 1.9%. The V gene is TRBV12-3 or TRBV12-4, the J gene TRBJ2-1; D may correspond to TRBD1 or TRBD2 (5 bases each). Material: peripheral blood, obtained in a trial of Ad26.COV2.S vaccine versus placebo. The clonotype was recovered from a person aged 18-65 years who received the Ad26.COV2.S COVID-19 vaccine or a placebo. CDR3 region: CASSRGAYNEQFF. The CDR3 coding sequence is TGTGCCAGCAGCCGGGGCGCCTACAATGAGCAGTTCTTC.